These T cell receptor beta chains were read from a single sample in a study of OX40 agonist ivuxolimab in advanced cancers. Libraries were prepared by immunoSEQ multiplex PCR; TCRdb keeps only in-frame clonotypes and omits some of them. The table lists some 70,000 clones, 70% to 90% of them singletons. This specimen consisted of CD4+ or CD8+ T cells sorted from blood, obtained in a trial of the OX40 agonist ivuxolimab. The receptors come from an adult with an advanced solid tumor such as melanoma, head and neck, liver or kidney cancer. Both conserved end residues are part of each CDR3. D genes are given only for firm matches. Clone size appears in some rows only: once, few, many, or a class for an expanded clone.

>13|TRBJ1-1|TRBD1|TRBV10-3|-
TGTGCCATCAGTGAAAGGGACAGCCCTGAAGCTTTCTTT
CAISERDSPEAFF
>12|TRBJ2-7|-|TRBV29-1|medium-sized
TGCAGCGTTCGACGACAGGCCAGCGAGCAGTACTTC
CSVRRQASEQYF
>13|TRBJ1-3|-|TRBV9|-
TGTGCCAGCAAAGCAGGGACTGGAAACACCATATATTTT
CASKAGTGNTIYF
>16|TRBJ1-2|TRBD1|TRBV6-5|-
TGTGCCAGCAGTTACTCCCGGACAGGGGGCAGCTATGGCTACACCTTC
CASSYSRTGGSYGYTF
>13|TRBJ1-1|TRBD1|TRBV5-1|-
TGCGCCAGCAGCAGACAGGGCGGCACTGAAGCTTTCTTT
CASSRQGGTEAFF
>15|TRBJ1-2|-|TRBV15|-
TGTGCCACCAGCAGAGATCGGATCGGCGGACGAAGCTACACCTTC
CATSRDRIGGRSYTF
>15|TRBJ2-5|-|TRBV7-2|once
TGTGCCAGCAGCTTAACACAGCTTGTGGAAGAGACCCAGTACTTC
CASSLTQLVEETQYF
>14|TRBJ1-1|-|TRBV5-1|once
TGCGCCAGCAGCTTGAGCGCAGCGAACACTGAAGCTTTCTTT
CASSLSAANTEAFF
>14|TRBJ1-4|-|TRBV7-9|-
TGTGCCAGCAGCTTTAGACAGGAAAATGAAAAACTGTTTTTT
CASSFRQENEKLFF
>16|TRBJ2-3|TRBD2|TRBV7-9|-
TGTGCCAGCAGCGGGCGGACTAGCAAGAGCACAGATACGCAGTATTTT
CASSGRTSKSTDTQYF
>13|TRBJ2-4|TRBD1|TRBV7-3|-
TGTGCCAGCAGCCTACAGACAGGGAACATTCAGTACTTC
CASSLQTGNIQYF
>13|TRBJ1-5|-|TRBV5-5|-
TGTGCCAGCAGCTTGGCGGGTATTGAGCCCCAGCATTTT
CASSLAGIEPQHF
>15|TRBJ1-1|-|TRBV7-2|-
TGTGCCAGCAGCTCCTCCTTGGGTCTGAACACTGAAGCTTTCTTT
CASSSSLGLNTEAFF
>14|TRBJ2-3|-|TRBV4-1|-
TGCGCCAGCAGCCAAGATCGAGGTACAGATACGCAGTATTTT
CASSQDRGTDTQYF
>15|TRBJ2-7|TRBD2|TRBV5-4|-
TGTGCCAGCAGCTTGGCCGTTAGCGGGAGAGACGAGCAGTACTTC
CASSLAVSGRDEQYF
>18|TRBJ2-4|TRBD2|TRBV7-2|-
TGTGCCAGCAGCGGACGACCTAGCGGGAGAGAGGCCAAAAACATTCAGTACTTC
CASSGRPSGREAKNIQYF
>14|TRBJ1-2|TRBD1|TRBV9|-
TGTGCCAGCAGCGTAGGGGCAGGGGGGTATGGCTACACCTTC
CASSVGAGGYGYTF
>13|TRBJ1-5|-|TRBV7-3|-
TGTGCCAGCAGCGAAGACGGGAATCAGCCCCAGCATTTT
CASSEDGNQPQHF
>15|TRBJ2-1|TRBD2|TRBV5-1|-
TGCGCCAGCAGCCTAGCGGGATTCTCTTACAATGAGCAGTTCTTC
CASSLAGFSYNEQFF
>14|TRBJ1-5|-|TRBV11-2|-
TGTGCCAGCAGCCTACTTGGGGGGGATCAGCCCCAGCATTTT
CASSLLGGDQPQHF
>16|TRBJ2-1|TRBD2|TRBV4-1|-
TGCGCCAGCAGCCAAGTCGGGACGGGAGGGATCAATGAGCAGTTCTTC
CASSQVGTGGINEQFF
>16|TRBJ1-3|-|TRBV6-5|-
TGTGCCAGCAGTTCACTTGGGGGGGCGGCTGGAAACACCATATATTTT
CASSSLGGAAGNTIYF
>16|TRBJ1-4|-|TRBV29-1|-
TGCAGCGTCCGGGACACCCATTCCCAACCGGCTAAAAAACTGTTTTTT
CSVRDTHSQPAKKLFF
>15|TRBJ2-2|TRBD1|TRBV28|-
TGTGCCAGCAGTCTCGGGACAGGGTGGGCCGGGGAGCTGTTTTTT
CASSLGTGWAGELFF
>14|TRBJ1-5|TRBD1|TRBV28|-
TGTGCCAGCAGCCCGGGACAGGGGAATCAGCCCCAGCATTTT
CASSPGQGNQPQHF
>16|TRBJ1-1|TRBD1|TRBV6-6|-
TGTGCCAGCAGTAAGGCCGGGACAGGGCTGAACACTGAAGCTTTCTTT
CASSKAGTGLNTEAFF
>14|TRBJ1-4|-|TRBV7-6|-
TGTGCCAGCACCCCAAGGCCCACTAATGAAAAACTGTTTTTT
CASTPRPTNEKLFF